This TCR beta chain was identified during a study of T cells after somatic rescue of genetic block. The CDR3 is made up of 14 amino acids. V was cut by 2 bases and J by 2 bases, with 9 bases left in between. Germline V gene data show CDR1 as MNHEY and CDR2 as SVGAGI. Sequenced by immunoSEQ multiplex PCR; TCRdb stores in-frame clones only, minus some. This table has 13,000 to 15,000 clones, about 72% appearing once. J is TRBJ1-2 and V is TRBV6-5; D is perhaps TRBD1 (5 bases). The clonotype originates from a man aged 18 to 29. Sequencing was carried out using peripheral blood mononuclear cells (PBMCs). Written as DNA, the CDR3 is TGTGCCAGCAGTTACGAAGGGGCCAACTATGGCTACACCTTC. It specifies CASSYEGANYGYTF.